This T cell receptor beta chain was identified in a study of breast tumors, draining lymph nodes, adjacent tissues. Findings and limits, study-wide: Luminal-like breast cancer showed significantly greater tumor-nontumor repertoire similarity than basal-like breast cancer did. Compared with lymph nodes, tumors were less diverse; compared with nontumor tissue, more. Data only fit, rather than demonstrated, lymph node origin of most tumor T cells. The data were judged consistent with most tumor T cells coming from lymph node and expanding in tumor.

About this clonotype itself: Its cognate antigen is unknown. This may come from a read error, since a much larger clone is one base off.

Axillary draining lymph nodes of breast cancer patients supplied the node samples. TCRdb reprocessed the multiplex PCR reads with MiXCR, giving one entry per CDR3 protein. The sample lists about 130,000 distinct CDR3 sequences, around 20% occurring once. Germline V gene sequence: CDR1 MNHEY, CDR2 SVGAGI. This CDR3 region has 18 residues. Trimming removed 5 bases at V and 6 bases at J, with 26 bases between. The rearrangement links TRBV6-5 to TRBJ2-1; D is unresolved. The TCR sequence derives from a female donor with breast cancer. Some clones in this sample may be carry-over from other donors' samples. Sequences were obtained from axillary lymph node tissue. This chain's CDR3 is CASSRPRPARSGFNEQFF. CDR3 DNA sequence: TGTGCCAGCAGTCGACCAAGACCAGCTAGAAGTGGGTTCAATGAGCAGTTCTTC.